At least ten counts were recorded for the clone carrying this T cell receptor beta chain. TCRdb redid the clone calls on the PCR reads using MiXCR. The table lists tens of thousands of clones, approximately 18% of them singletons. The CDR3 totals 20 residues. Trimming cost V 0 bases and J 1 base; bases outside gene matches: 16. Germline V gene data show CDR1 as SGHRS and CDR2 as YFSETQ. The record originates from a study of metastatic and nonmetastatic thyroid tumors. Study background: Repertoires of blood and of tissue (tumor or nodule) from malignant and benign thyroid patients were compared.

Nobody among the patients had been given any treatment before thyroid surgery. Sample: blood. This clonotype originated in a male donor with papillary thyroid cancer or a benign thyroid nodule (not recorded which). Some clones in this sample may be carry-over from other donors' samples. The chain uses TRBV5-1 and TRBJ1-1; 9 bases fit TRBD1. The CDR3 DNA reads as TGCGCCAGCAGCTTGGAAGGCTTCGTTGTACAGGGGGCGTGGAACACTGAAGCTTTCTTT. It translates to CASSLEGFVVQGAWNTEAFF.